The entry that follows covers one T cell receptor (beta chain) sequence. Antigen unknown. This sample is part of a study of T cell repertoires in cytomegalovirus infection. Background on the study: Carrying CMV and the relevant HLA type showed in public TCR beta signatures.

TCRdb processed the reads anew with MiXCR; each CDR3 protein has one entry. The table shows fewer than 200,000 distinct CDR3 sequences, with about an eighth occurring only once. Trimming took off 2 bases at V and 3 bases at J, with 9 bases between the two ends. This CDR3 has 13 residues. CDR1 SGHRS and CDR2 YFSETQ come from the germline V gene. Overall study results and limits: HLA-C-restricted TCR beta clonotypes specific for CMV led the ex vivo response.

Material: PBMCs. This clonotype was sampled from a human donor in good health (CMV status not recorded). Some clones in this sample may be carry-over from other donors' samples. The chain is built from TRBV5-1 and TRBJ2-7; TRBD2 is a possible D gene (6 bases). For the CDR3, the DNA is TGCGCCAGCAGCTTCGGGGGTAACTACGAGCAGTACTTC. Protein sequence: CASSFGGNYEQYF.